This T cell receptor (beta chain) was retrieved from a study of blood T cell repertoires in COVID-19. Per the original methods: Estimated nucleated cell counts came from reference gene primer amplification. The protocol was immunoSEQ multiplex PCR, while the TCRdb copy is restricted to in-frame clones and leaves out a portion. V, J and clone size were drawn from that table, and D and trimming were deduced from the DNA. The sample yields hundreds of thousands of clones, almost 90% seen once. The CDR3 is made up of 13 amino acids. Germline assignment: CDR1 SNHLY and CDR2 FYNNEI. The germline V and J ends were trimmed by 1 base and 5 bases, with 6 bases remaining between them. Those enrolled, adults aged roughly 18 to 100 years, came from around 25 US areas. Researchers sorted participants into cohorts using their self-reported clinical history. There are a few counts of this clone.

This TCR derives from a woman aged 45-60 years with acute COVID-19. The chain couples TRBV2 to TRBJ1-5; D remains ambiguous. The specimen was PBMCs or T cells enriched from blood (not recorded which). The CDR3: CASSEGRYQPQHF. In DNA form, the CDR3 reads TGTGCCAGCAGTGAAGGCAGATATCAGCCCCAGCATTTT.